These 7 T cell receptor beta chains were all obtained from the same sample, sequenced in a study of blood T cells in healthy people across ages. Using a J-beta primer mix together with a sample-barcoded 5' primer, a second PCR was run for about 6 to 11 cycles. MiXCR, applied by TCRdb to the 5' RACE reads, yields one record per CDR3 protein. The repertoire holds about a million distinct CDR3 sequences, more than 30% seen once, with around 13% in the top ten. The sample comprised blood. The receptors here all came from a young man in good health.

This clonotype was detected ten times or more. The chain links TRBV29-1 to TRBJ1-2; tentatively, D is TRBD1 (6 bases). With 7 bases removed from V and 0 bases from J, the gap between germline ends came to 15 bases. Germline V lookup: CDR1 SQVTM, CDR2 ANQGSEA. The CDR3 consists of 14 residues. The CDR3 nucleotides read TGCAGCGCCGCGGGGGCCGATACTAACTATGGCTACACCTTC. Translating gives CSAAGADTNYGYTF.

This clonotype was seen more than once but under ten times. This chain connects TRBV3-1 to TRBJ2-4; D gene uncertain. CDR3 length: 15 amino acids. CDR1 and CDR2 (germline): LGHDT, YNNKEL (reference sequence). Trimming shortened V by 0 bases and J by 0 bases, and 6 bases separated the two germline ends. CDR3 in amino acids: CASSQEGLAKNIQYF. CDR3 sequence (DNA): TGTGCCAGCAGCCAAGAAGGGCTAGCCAAAAACATTCAGTACTTC.

CDR3 residues: CASSQDISRPMADTF. The CDR3 coding sequence is TGCGCCAGCAGCCAAGATATAAGTCGCCCTATGGCTGACACCTTC. The rearrangement uses TRBV4-3 and TRBJ1-2, with D uncertain. CDR3 length: 15 amino acids. V dropped 0 bases and J dropped 12 bases, with 20 bases sitting between them. The germline V gene has CDR1 LGHNA and CDR2 YSLEER.

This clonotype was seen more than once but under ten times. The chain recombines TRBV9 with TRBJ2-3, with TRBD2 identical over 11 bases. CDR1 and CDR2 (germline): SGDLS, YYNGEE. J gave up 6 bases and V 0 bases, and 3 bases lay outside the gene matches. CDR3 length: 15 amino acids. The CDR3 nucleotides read TGTGCCAGCAGCGTAGTAACTAGCGGGGGTGATACGCAGTATTTT. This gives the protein CASSVVTSGGDTQYF. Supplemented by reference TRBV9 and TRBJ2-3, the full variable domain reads DSGVTQTPKHLITATGQRVTLRCSPRSGDLSVYWYQQSLDQGLQFLIQYYNGEERAKGNILERFSAQQFPDLHSELNLSSLELGDSALYFCASSVVTSGGDTQYFGPGTRLTVL.

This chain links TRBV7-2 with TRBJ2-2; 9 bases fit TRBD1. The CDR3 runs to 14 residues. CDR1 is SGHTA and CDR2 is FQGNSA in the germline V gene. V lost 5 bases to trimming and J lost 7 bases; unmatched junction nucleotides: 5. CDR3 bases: TGTGCCAGCAGCCAGGGACAGGGATTCGGGGAGCTGTTTTTT. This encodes CASSQGQGFGELFF.

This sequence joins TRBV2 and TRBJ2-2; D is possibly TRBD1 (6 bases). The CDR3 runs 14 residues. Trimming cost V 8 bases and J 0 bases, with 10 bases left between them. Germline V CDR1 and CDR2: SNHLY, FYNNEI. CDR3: CASGQLTNTGELFF. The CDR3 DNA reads TGTGCCAGCGGACAGCTCACGAACACCGGGGAGCTGTTTTTT. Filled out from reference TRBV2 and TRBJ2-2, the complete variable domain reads EPEVTQTPSHQVTQMGQEVILRCVPISNHLYFYWYRQILGQKVEFLVSFYNNEISEKSEIFDDQFSVERPDGSNFTLKIRSTKLEDSAMYFCASGQLTNTGELFFGEGSRLTVL.

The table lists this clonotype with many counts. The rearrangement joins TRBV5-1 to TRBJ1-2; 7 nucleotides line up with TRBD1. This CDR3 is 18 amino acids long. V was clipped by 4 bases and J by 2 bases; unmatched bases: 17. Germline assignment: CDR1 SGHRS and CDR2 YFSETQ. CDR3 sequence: CASSPRDSLSNINYGYTF. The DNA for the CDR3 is TGCGCCAGCAGCCCCCGGGACAGCCTGTCTAATATCAACTATGGCTACACCTTC.